The 5 T cell receptor beta chains given below trace back to one sample, sequenced in a study of shared T cell receptors in the human thymus. Using immunoSEQ multiplex PCR, the repertoire was profiled, and TCRdb retains in-frame clones only, with some absent. The sample shows some 720,000 clones, more than 75% of them seen only once. This same sample was also taken into another study, of human thymus T cells.

What was sequenced was thymocytes. The origin of the receptors is a boy younger than two with a congenital heart defect.

This chain joins TRBV10-1 and TRBJ2-1; TRBD2 aligns across 11 bases. Looked up from germline, CDR1 is WNHNN and CDR2 is SYGVQD (reference sequence). The CDR3 runs 17 residues. J was trimmed by 3 bases and V by 2 bases; bases with no gene match: 6. The CDR3, as DNA: TGCGCCAGCAGTGAGGGGGCGGGACTAGCGGACTACAATGAGCAGTTCTTC. The encoded protein is CASSEGAGLADYNEQFF.

This clone has only one observation. The chain joins TRBV28 to TRBJ2-3; the D gene is possibly TRBD2 (6 bases). Per germline, CDR1 MDHEN and CDR2 SYDVKM. Trimming cost V 4 bases and J 0 bases, with 11 bases left between them. This CDR3 has 15 residues. CDR3 coding DNA: TGTGCCAGCAGTTCTCCCGGGGGTAGCACAGATACGCAGTATTTT. Translated, it gives CASSSPGGSTDTQYF.

This chain links TRBV7-2 with TRBJ2-7, with TRBD2 identical over 14 bases. This CDR3 is 18 amino acids long. Per the germline V gene, CDR1 is SGHTA and CDR2 is FQGNSA. V lost 2 bases, J lost 5 bases, and 11 bases stayed unmatched. The CDR3 here is CASSLITGGTSGGHEQYF. CDR3 DNA sequence: TGTGCCAGCAGCTTAATCACAGGCGGGACTAGCGGGGGCCACGAGCAGTACTTC.

The CDR3 nucleotides read TGCAGCGGTGGACTAGTAGATTGGGATGAGCAGTTCTTC. Translation gives CSGGLVDWDEQFF. V usage is TRBV29-1 and J usage is TRBJ2-1; 7 nucleotides match TRBD2. The CDR3 has 13 amino acids. Germline CDR1 is SQVTM and CDR2 is ANQGSEA. Trimming removed 7 bases from V and 8 bases from J; junction bases left unmatched: 11.

CDR3 nucleotides: TGTGCCAGCAGTTTATCTGGCGGGGTCTCCTACGAGCAGTACTTC. Its protein product is CASSLSGGVSYEQYF. This sequence joins TRBV27 and TRBJ2-7; D possibly corresponds to TRBD2 (6 bases). Trimming shortened V by 0 bases and J by 0 bases, and 9 bases separated the two germline ends. Germline CDR1 reads MNHEY; CDR2 reads SMNVEV (reference sequence). The CDR3 consists of 15 residues.